This T cell receptor beta chain emerged from a study of blood T cell repertoires in COVID-19. This CDR3 region has 13 residues. The V and J ends lost 9 bases and 1 base, in that order; junction bases with no gene match: 3. Germline-derived CDR1 and CDR2 are LNHDA and SQIVND (reference sequence). Per the original methods: Amplifying reference gene primers gave estimates of nucleated cell counts. Data came from immunoSEQ multiplex PCR; TCRdb stores just in-frame clones and leaves some out. D and trimming come from the DNA, and the V and J calls and clone size come from that table. Of approximately 250,000 clones in the sample, around 83% are singletons; the top ten hold just under 1%.

This sequence joins TRBV19 and TRBJ2-1, with 7 positions matching TRBD1. This sequence was found in a middle-aged man with acute or convalescent COVID-19. Material: peripheral blood. The CDR3 sequence is CASRDSSYNEQFF. The CDR3 DNA reads as TGTGCCAGCCGGGACAGTTCCTACAATGAGCAGTTCTTC.